This T cell receptor (beta chain) was sequenced in a study of blood T cell repertoires in COVID-19 (dated by TCRdb to the early 2020s). In the study overall: The collaborator samples originated in the United States, Italy and Spain and spanned the acute and convalescent phases of COVID-19. The material from the prospective study consisted of cDNA or gDNA derived from T cells, B-cell-depleted T cells, or PBMCs. Deeply sampled blood TCRbeta repertoires from subjects exposed to, actively infected with, or recovered from COVID-19 were included in the dataset. The repertoires were released in a freely available public database meant as a resource for research on the immune response to SARS-CoV-2. Samples were obtained from the ongoing ImmuneRACE study (first 160 participants) and from over a thousand subjects provided by 6 global collaborators. A de-identified subject ID, COVID-19 status, age in years and sex were almost always included in the sample metadata. Where HLA class I and class II types were available, the types were taken from metadata supplied by the sample provider, not from assay-based typing.

TCRbeta CDR3 regions were amplified from genomic DNA using the immunoSEQ Assay, a bias-controlled multiplex PCR. Turning to the authors' computational methods: Nucleated cell counts per sample were estimated from amplification of reference gene primers within the assay. Sequence reads were collapsed and filtered to measure the absolute abundance of every unique TCRbeta CDR3 rearrangement. For each sample, productive Simpson clonality was calculated by taking the square root of Simpson's diversity index across productive rearrangements. The immuneACCESS repertoire file appears here via TCRdb, limited to in-frame rearrangements. These files lack a portion of the clones; in checked studies, under half of the deficit traces to unresolved V genes, and the cause of the others is not known. The V and J calls and clone size come from that table; D and trimming were worked out from the DNA. The sample table lists roughly 230,000 clones, about 85% of them with a count of one. The ten largest clones take up more than 9% of the sample.

The research as a whole found: How much clinical and demographic metadata was included differed by source and by participant, and the metadata was provided uncurated.

CDR1 and CDR2, per the germline V gene, are MDHEN and SYDVKM. Reading from cysteine to phenylalanine, the CDR3 counts 17 amino acids. Just CDR3 DNA is preserved here, 51 bases in frame from base 1. V is shortened by 8 bases, J by 8 bases, and the region joining them spans 25 bases. In the case of this clone: No antigen is known for it. Base quality data are lacking; no much larger clone is found one base away.

In Seattle, one collaborating source enrolled patients while the infection was active and tracked those patients longitudinally over the course of disease. The collaborating institutions used their own protocols to collect whole blood in K2EDTA tubes. For TCRbeta analysis, collaborator samples were shipped as frozen whole blood, as isolated PBMCs, or as DNA extracted from either sample type. The chain is made from TRBV28 and TRBJ1-6, with a tentative D gene TRBD1 over 5 matching bases. Sequenced material: peripheral blood. This clonotype originated in an elderly woman with COVID-19, enrolled during active disease. The CDR3 region reads CASVNTQGRGNHSPLHF. The nucleotide sequence is given as TGTGCCAGCGTCAATACCCAGGGCCGCGGAAACCATTCACCCCTCCACTTT.